This T cell receptor (beta chain) was captured by sequencing in a study of sequential checkpoint blockade in melanoma. About the research overall: Both treatment sequences were followed by maintenance nivolumab.

The treatment denotes: randomized to nivolumab then ipilimumab (arm A) or the reverse (arm B). DNA-damaging chemotherapy had not been given to any patient beforehand. Live CD3+CD8+ CD19− CD56− cells were sorted from PBMCs. Assay used: immunoSEQ multiplex PCR; TCRdb lists only in-frame clones, some missing. The sample consists of approximately 5,200 clones, over 65% of them appearing once. This clone was observed a few times. Here the sequenced sample was CD8+ T cells sorted from blood (inferred from file names), taken from a patient given nivolumab and ipilimumab in sequence. The sequence was obtained from a human donor with melanoma.

The CDR3 region has the DNA TGTGCCAGCAGCTTGAGCCAGGATGGCTACACCTTC. Translation: CASSLSQDGYTF. The chain combines TRBV7-9 with TRBJ1-2, with D hard to call. The germline V gene has CDR1 SEHNR and CDR2 FQNEAQ (reference sequence). Between the trimmed V and J ends, which lost 3 bases and 6 bases, there was a span of 8 bases. The CDR3 runs to 12 residues.